This entry concerns a single TCR beta chain. Its antigen is not known. This specimen comes from a study of blood T cells in healthy people across ages. Points from the study as a whole: Diversity figures derived from one million T cells were judged to underestimate the true value.

A J-beta primer mix and a sample-barcoded 5' primer were used in a second PCR of roughly 6 to 11 cycles. A tag from a template-switch adaptor with 12 random nucleotides marked each cDNA molecule. TCRdb itself ran the 5' RACE reads through MiXCR, one entry per CDR3 protein. The sample contains about a million distinct CDR3 sequences, just over 50% of which appear only once. The CDR3 has 18 residues. V lost 0 bases to trimming and J lost 1 base; unmatched junction nucleotides: 6. Germline V gives CDR1 LNHNV, CDR2 YYDKDF (reference sequence). Each sample used at least 6 million PBMCs. The sample comprised blood. This sequence was found in a woman aged 60-75 years in good health. The V gene is TRBV15, the J gene TRBJ2-3, with TRBD2 matching over 11 bases. Here the CDR3 DNA reads TGTGCCACCAGCAGAGATTCGGGGACTAGCGGCCGCACAGATACGCAGTATTTT. Translation gives CATSRDSGTSGRTDTQYF.